This T cell receptor (beta chain) was sequenced during a study of PD-1 blockade in mismatch repair-deficient tumors. Overall study: Enrolled about 2013-2016, patients had progressing, pretreated mismatch repair-deficient cancers of about a dozen types. Study-level results: Tumor-resident clones, often absent from pretreatment blood, expanded after pembrolizumab and then contracted.

TCRs were sequenced from a few patients responding to pembrolizumab. The table came from immunoSEQ multiplex PCR; TCRdb's copy has only in-frame clones and leaves some out. The data show around 120,000 clones, roughly nine tenths seen once. There are 15 residues in the CDR3. Losses at the gene ends were 4 bases for V and 5 bases for J; bases not matched to a gene: 7. Germline loops: CDR1 SGDLS, CDR2 YYNGEE. About this clone itself: Its target is not known.

This chain links TRBV9 with TRBJ1-2; 11 bases align to TRBD1. The material sequenced was peripheral blood, taken 44 weeks after starting pembrolizumab. The TCR was taken from an adult with mismatch repair-deficient cancer. The CDR3, as DNA: TGTGCCAGCAGCCCAAGGGACAGGGGGAGATATGGCTACACCTTC. This translates into CASSPRDRGRYGYTF.